Following are 20 T cell receptor beta chains from one sample sequenced in a study of OX40 agonist ivuxolimab in advanced cancers. Library prep was done by the immunoSEQ multiplex PCR assay. Here the immuneACCESS table is served through TCRdb, limited to in-frame sequences with V and J called. Missing clones are a known gap in these copies; in checked studies unresolved V genes cover under half, and the rest lacks a known reason. The sample yields roughly 77,000 clones; roughly 92% were counted once. Of the sample, over 0.6% is held by the ten largest clones. The specimen comprised CD4+ or CD8+ T cells sorted from blood, sampled in a trial of the OX40 agonist ivuxolimab. Source of these receptors: an adult with an advanced solid tumor such as melanoma, head and neck, liver or kidney cancer.

The chain has TRBV7-8 and TRBJ1-2; D is unresolved. Per germline, CDR1 SGHVS and CDR2 FQNEAQ. This CDR3 comprises 16 residues. The V gene lost 0 bases and the J gene lost 1 base, with 12 bases spanning the gap. The CDR3 reads CASSLARSGSNYGYTF. CDR3 in DNA: TGTGCCAGCAGCTTAGCCCGTAGTGGAAGTAACTATGGCTACACCTTC.

This clone was seen once. The chain is built from TRBV19 and TRBJ2-2; D remains unclear. Trimming cost V 5 bases and J 7 bases, with 11 bases left between them. Germline V CDR1 and CDR2: LNHDA, SQIVND (reference sequence). This CDR3 spans 13 amino acids. CDR3 amino acids: CASSSTLGGELFF. In DNA, the CDR3 is TGTGCCAGTAGTTCGACCCTAGGCGGGGAGCTGTTTTTT.

This chain joins TRBV10-3 and TRBJ2-3; the D gene is possibly TRBD2 (6 bases). The CDR3 has 15 amino acids. Between the trimmed V and J ends, which lost 4 bases and 1 base, there was a span of 12 bases. The V gene's germline CDR1 is ENHRY and CDR2 SYGVKD. CDR3 coding DNA: TGTGCCATCAGTGTTGGGGGGTTAGGCACAGATACGCAGTATTTT. Protein: CAISVGGLGTDTQYF.

The CDR3 DNA sequence: TGTGCCTGGAGTAGGGGGGTAGGGACTGAAGCTTTCTTT. Translating it yields CAWSRGVGTEAFF. V is TRBV30 and J is TRBJ1-1; maybe TRBD1 (6 bases). The V and J ends lost 2 bases and 5 bases respectively, with 12 bases between them. There are 13 residues in the CDR3. Per germline, CDR1 GTSNPN and CDR2 SVGIG (reference sequence). Supplemented by reference TRBV30 and TRBJ1-1, the full variable domain reads SQTIHQWPATLVQPVGSPLSLECTVEGTSNPNLYWYRQAAGRGLQLLFYSVGIGQISSEVPQNLSASRPQDRQFILSSKKLLLSDSGFYLCAWSRGVGTEAFFGQGTRLTVV.

The chain joins TRBV19 to TRBJ1-1; a possible D gene is TRBD1 (5 bases). The germline V gene encodes CDR1 LNHDA and CDR2 SQIVND (reference sequence). CDR3 size: 16 residues. The germline V and J ends were trimmed by 3 bases and 6 bases, with 20 bases remaining between them. Here the CDR3 reads CASSMWGRGEGSEAFF. For the CDR3, the DNA is TGTGCCAGTAGTATGTGGGGCCGAGGGGAGGGTTCTGAAGCTTTCTTT. The whole variable domain, filled in from reference TRBV19 and TRBJ1-1, reads DGGITQSPKYLFRKEGQNVTLSCEQNLNHDAMYWYRQDPGQGLRLIYYSQIVNDFQKGDIAEGYSVSREKKESFPLTVTSAQKNPTAFYLCASSMWGRGEGSEAFFGQGTRLTVV.

The chain recombines TRBV5-8 with TRBJ2-7; tentatively, D is TRBD2 (6 bases). V was trimmed by 2 bases and J by 3 bases, leaving 12 bases between them. CDR1 SGHTS and CDR2 YDEGEE come from the germline V gene. The length of the CDR3 is 14 residues. CDR3 loop: CASSLRRGGYEQYF. CDR3 coding DNA: TGTGCCAGCAGCTTACGGCGGGGCGGCTACGAGCAGTACTTC. The complete variable domain, with remaining parts taken from reference TRBV5-8 and TRBJ2-7, reads EAGVTQSPTHLIKTRGQQATLRCSPISGHTSVYWYQQALGLGLQFLLWYDEGEERNRGNFPPRFSGRQFPNYSSELNVNALELEDSALYLCASSLRRGGYEQYFGPGTRLTVT.

A single count supports this clone. The rearrangement joins TRBV6-5 to TRBJ2-7, with D tentatively TRBD1 (5 bases). This CDR3 has 14 residues. CDR1 is MNHEY, CDR2 SVGAGI, per germline. Between the trimmed V and J ends, which lost 5 bases and 4 bases, there was a span of 15 bases. CDR3 protein: CASSDSSPPYEQYF. The CDR3 DNA reads as TGTGCCAGCAGTGACAGTTCTCCCCCTTACGAGCAGTACTTC.

Only one count was recorded for this clone. The CDR3 region has the DNA TGTGCCAGTAGTAAGAGGACAGGGAATGGCTACACCTTC. Translated: CASSKRTGNGYTF. The rearrangement joins TRBV19 to TRBJ1-2, with 8 bases matching TRBD1. The CDR3 totals 13 residues. The V and J ends lost 4 bases and 6 bases, in that order; junction bases with no gene match: 4. CDR1 LNHDA and CDR2 SQIVND come from the germline V gene (reference sequence). Using reference TRBV19 and TRBJ1-2 for the parts outside the CDR3, the full variable domain is DGGITQSPKYLFRKEGQNVTLSCEQNLNHDAMYWYRQDPGQGLRLIYYSQIVNDFQKGDIAEGYSVSREKKESFPLTVTSAQKNPTAFYLCASSKRTGNGYTFGSGTRLTVV.

The V call is TRBV19, the J call TRBJ2-2; perhaps TRBD2 as D (6 bases). The CDR3 length is 14 residues. From germline, CDR1 is LNHDA and CDR2 SQIVND (reference sequence). Trimming cost V 5 bases and J 6 bases, with 13 bases left between them. Written as DNA, the CDR3 is TGTGCCAGTAGTCGCGTAGGAGGGGCCGGGGAGCTGTTTTTT. This sequence encodes CASSRVGGAGELFF. Variable domain in full (rest from reference TRBV19 and TRBJ2-2): DGGITQSPKYLFRKEGQNVTLSCEQNLNHDAMYWYRQDPGQGLRLIYYSQIVNDFQKGDIAEGYSVSREKKESFPLTVTSAQKNPTAFYLCASSRVGGAGELFFGEGSRLTVL.

The chain employs TRBV18 and TRBJ2-7, with 10 nucleotides matching TRBD2. Per the germline V gene, CDR1 is KGHSH and CDR2 is LQKENI. Germline trimming cut 3 bases from V and 7 bases from J; bases unmatched to any gene: 6. This CDR3 has 14 residues. The CDR3 loop reads CASSPSSGSGEQYF. For the CDR3, the DNA is TGTGCCAGCTCACCGTCTAGCGGGAGTGGGGAGCAGTACTTC.

V usage is TRBV19 and J usage is TRBJ1-4; D might be TRBD1 (5 bases). V was trimmed by 1 base and J by 5 bases, leaving 14 bases between them. Germline CDR1 reads LNHDA; CDR2 reads SQIVND (reference sequence). This CDR3 region has 16 residues. CDR3 protein: CASSIGSLRGNEKLFF. Written as DNA, the CDR3 is TGTGCCAGTAGTATAGGAAGTCTCCGGGGGAATGAAAAACTGTTTTTT.

This clone was picked up a small number of times. The chain links TRBV30 to TRBJ1-1, with a possible D match to TRBD1 (6 bases). V was trimmed by 3 bases and J by 0 bases, leaving 8 bases between them. Germline lookup yields CDR1 GTSNPN and CDR2 SVGIG (reference sequence). The CDR3 sequence is 13 residues long. The CDR3 DNA follows: TGTGCCTGGAGACGGGGGCTGAACACTGAAGCTTTCTTT. This sequence encodes CAWRRGLNTEAFF.

The V and J genes are TRBV11-2 and TRBJ2-1; TRBD2 aligns across 15 bases. Germline V gene data show CDR1 as SGHAT and CDR2 as FQNNGV. This CDR3 contains 16 residues. After removal of 2 bases from V and 7 bases from J, the junction contained 3 bases not matched to a gene. The CDR3 protein is CASSLTGTSGRNEQFF. The CDR3 nucleotides are TGTGCCAGCAGCTTAACAGGGACTAGCGGGAGGAATGAGCAGTTCTTC. Complete variable domain (other parts from reference TRBV11-2 and TRBJ2-1): EAGVAQSPRYKIIEKRQSVAFWCNPISGHATLYWYQQILGQGPKLLIQFQNNGVVDDSQLPKDRFSAERLKGVDSTLKIQPAKLEDSAVYLCASSLTGTSGRNEQFFGPGTRLTVL.

The chain employs TRBV5-6 and TRBJ2-7, with D hard to call. Germline loops: CDR1 SGHDT, CDR2 YYEEEE. The CDR3 runs 15 residues. Deletions cut 6 bases from V and 2 bases from J, with 18 bases between. The CDR3 region is CASTSPSRSPYEQYF. The CDR3 nucleotides are TGTGCCAGCACAAGCCCAAGCAGGAGTCCCTACGAGCAGTACTTC.

This sequence joins TRBV10-1 and TRBJ2-2; 7 positions agree with TRBD1. This CDR3 contains 13 residues. Germline lookup yields CDR1 WNHNN and CDR2 SYGVQD (reference sequence). V trimming: 8 bases; J trimming: 5 bases; junction bases outside the gene matches: 5. The CDR3 loop reads CASGTVGTGELFF. CDR3 in DNA: TGCGCCAGCGGGACAGTCGGGACCGGGGAGCTGTTTTTT.

The chain carries TRBV5-1 and TRBJ2-1, with D possibly being TRBD1 (5 bases). Germline V gene data show CDR1 as SGHRS and CDR2 as YFSETQ. This CDR3 region has 13 residues. V dropped 1 base and J dropped 8 bases, with 10 bases sitting between them. CDR3 amino acids: CASSLQGIDEQFF. The CDR3 DNA is TGCGCCAGCAGCTTGCAGGGTATAGATGAGCAGTTCTTC.

V usage is TRBV10-3 and J usage is TRBJ2-2, with D tentatively TRBD1 (5 bases). CDR1 and CDR2 (germline): ENHRY, SYGVKD. Deletions cut 10 bases from V and 0 bases from J, with 9 bases between. The CDR3 sequence is 13 residues long. As DNA, the CDR3 is TGTGCCACCTTACAGGCGAACACCGGGGAGCTGTTTTTT. Translated: CATLQANTGELFF.

The rearrangement joins TRBV6-5 to TRBJ2-1, with D possibly matching TRBD2 (6 bases). This CDR3 contains 15 residues. With 5 bases removed from V and 0 bases from J, the gap between germline ends came to 11 bases. Germline V gene sequence: CDR1 MNHEY, CDR2 SVGAGI. Written as DNA, the CDR3 is TGTGCCAGCAGTCCGGGGAGGAGCTCCTACAATGAGCAGTTCTTC. Its protein product is CASSPGRSSYNEQFF.

The V call is TRBV7-9, the J call TRBJ1-1, with 7 positions matching TRBD1. The V segment lost 2 bases and the J segment 1 base; nucleotides outside the gene matches: 4. CDR1 and CDR2 (germline): SEHNR, FQNEAQ (reference sequence). CDR3 length: 15 residues. The CDR3 sequence: CASSLRGQPNTEAFF. The DNA of the CDR3 is TGTGCCAGCAGCTTAAGGGGACAGCCGAACACTGAAGCTTTCTTT.

This sequence joins TRBV5-1 and TRBJ1-4, with D unclear. V was shortened by 0 bases and J by 8 bases, with 20 bases between the two germline ends. The CDR3 totals 17 residues. Germline-derived CDR1 and CDR2 are SGHRS and YFSETQ. CDR3 nucleotides: TGCGCCAGCAGCTTGGAGGTCTCCGGAGGGAGCGCAGAAAAACTGTTTTTT. Amino acids: CASSLEVSGGSAEKLFF.